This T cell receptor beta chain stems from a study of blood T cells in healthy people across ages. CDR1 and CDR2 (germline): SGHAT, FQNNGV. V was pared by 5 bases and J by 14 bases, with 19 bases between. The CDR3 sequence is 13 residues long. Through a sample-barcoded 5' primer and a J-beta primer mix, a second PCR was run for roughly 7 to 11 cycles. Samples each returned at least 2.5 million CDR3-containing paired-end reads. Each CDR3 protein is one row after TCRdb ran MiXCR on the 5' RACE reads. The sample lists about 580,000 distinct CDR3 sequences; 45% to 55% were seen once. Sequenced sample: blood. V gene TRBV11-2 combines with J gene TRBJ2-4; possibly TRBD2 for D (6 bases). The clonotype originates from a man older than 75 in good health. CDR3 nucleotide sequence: TGTGCCAGCAGCCCCCTTTGGGGGAGGCGGGAGTACTTC. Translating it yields CASSPLWGRREYF.